The next 27 T cell receptor beta chains were all read from a single sample in a study of breast tumors, draining lymph nodes, adjacent tissues (TCRdb year 2016). Lymph node samples came from the axillary draining lymph nodes of breast cancer patients. Library preparation was by multiplex PCR. This sample was sequenced with an Illumina HiSeq 2000. TCRdb applied fastp at Q25 and MiXCR to the public reads, then kept only in-frame beta chains. Each CDR3 protein gets just one entry, which takes the most common genes and DNA from the rows behind it. The sample table contains 200,000 or so distinct CDR3 sequences; only one count was recorded for 25% to 40% of them. The ten largest clones take up roughly 4.3% of the sample. Sequencing was performed on axillary lymph node tissue. The receptor source for this set is a female donor with breast cancer. Some clones in this sample may be carry-over from other donors' samples.

This clonotype has a count of ten or more. The chain links TRBV5-8 to TRBJ2-7, with 10 bases fitting TRBD2. V was clipped by 0 bases and J by 4 bases; unmatched bases: 7. Germline V gene lookup returns CDR1 SGHTS and CDR2 YDEGEE. The CDR3 consists of 16 residues. The CDR3 loop is CASSLAGPSGSYEQYF. The DNA of the CDR3 is TGTGCCAGCAGCTTGGCGGGCCCTAGCGGGAGTTACGAGCAGTACTTC.

This chain links TRBV29-1 with TRBJ2-1; 7 positions agree with TRBD2. V gave up 8 bases and J gave up 2 bases; unmatched junction bases: 6. Germline CDR1 and CDR2: SQVTM and ANQGSEA. The length of the CDR3 is 13 residues. The CDR3 reads CSLESGTYNEQFF. DNA of the CDR3: TGCAGCTTAGAAAGCGGGACCTACAATGAGCAGTTCTTC.

Many counts were recorded for this clonotype. This chain connects TRBV7-8 to TRBJ2-7; perhaps TRBD1 as D (6 bases). The CDR3 consists of 16 residues. Germline V gives CDR1 SGHVS, CDR2 FQNEAQ. Trimming removed 5 bases from V and 0 bases from J, with 17 bases in between. CDR3 amino acids: CASSPLGGVRSYEQYF. CDR3 sequence (DNA): TGTGCCAGCAGCCCTCTAGGGGGAGTGCGCTCCTACGAGCAGTACTTC.

In the case of this clonotype: A much more abundant neighbour one base away suggests this may be a read error. V is TRBV30 and J is TRBJ2-1; D unresolved. Trimming cost V 7 bases and J 0 bases, with 10 bases left between them. Germline CDR1 and CDR2: GTSNPN and SVGIG (reference sequence). The CDR3 runs to 13 residues. CDR3: CAFSLLSYNEQFF. The CDR3 DNA sequence: TGTGCCTTTAGCCTCCTCTCCTACAATGAGCAGTTCTTC. The variable domain in full, completed from reference TRBV30 and TRBJ2-1, reads SQTIHQWPATLVQPVGSPLSLECTVEGTSNPNLYWYRQAAGRGLQLLFYSVGIGQISSEVPQNLSASRPQDRQFILSSKKLLLSDSGFYLCAFSLLSYNEQFFGPGTRLTVL.

This clonotype was counted many times. The V gene is TRBV19, the J gene TRBJ1-6; D unresolved. Germline V CDR1 and CDR2: LNHDA, SQIVND (reference sequence). The ends were cut back, 7 bases at V and 10 bases at J, with 17 bases in the middle. This CDR3 is 14 amino acids long. CDR3 protein: CASTGRGNWSPLHF. As DNA, the CDR3 is TGTGCCAGTACGGGGAGAGGGAACTGGTCACCCCTCCACTTT.

The gene calls are TRBV6-4 and TRBJ1-4, with 7 bases aligning to TRBD1. The CDR3 totals 14 residues. With 0 bases clipped from V and 8 bases from J, the junction kept 3 bases outside the gene matches. Per the germline V gene, CDR1 is MRHNA and CDR2 is SNTAGT. The CDR3 DNA reads as TGTGCCAGCAGTGACTCCTACAGGGGAGAAAAACTGTTTTTT. Amino acids: CASSDSYRGEKLFF.

This clonotype was seen repeatedly, ten times or more. The chain has TRBV5-1 and TRBJ1-5; D not resolved. The V and J ends lost 0 bases and 3 bases respectively, with 7 bases between them. This CDR3 spans 14 amino acids. Germline-derived CDR1 and CDR2 are SGHRS and YFSETQ. In nucleotides, the CDR3 is TGCGCCAGCAGCTTGGGGGCAGCCAATCAGCCCCAGCATTTT. Translated: CASSLGAANQPQHF.

This clonotype has ten or more counts. The rearrangement joins TRBV20-1 to TRBJ1-6; D is uncertain. Per germline, CDR1 DFQATT and CDR2 SNEGSKA (reference sequence). V was shortened by 6 bases and J by 9 bases, with 15 bases between the two germline ends. There are 13 residues in the CDR3. The CDR3 coding sequence is TGCAGTGCCACCCGGAAGGGAAGTTCACCCCTCCACTTT. This sequence encodes CSATRKGSSPLHF.

This chain uses TRBV6-5 with TRBJ2-2; D is possibly TRBD2 (6 bases). The CDR3 is made up of 16 amino acids. V lost 6 bases and J 5 bases, leaving 19 bases between the germline ends. The germline gives CDR1 MNHEY, CDR2 SVGAGI. CDR3 bases: TGTGCCAGCAGATCCGATTCCGGAGGGGCTACCGGGGAGCTGTTTTTT. Its protein is CASRSDSGGATGELFF.

The chain carries TRBV12-3 or TRBV12-4 and TRBJ2-7, with 8 positions matching TRBD1. The length of the CDR3 is 16 residues. The ends lost 4 bases at V and 7 bases at J; junction bases unmatched: 15. In DNA, the CDR3 is TGTGCCAGCAGTTCCCCGGGACAGGTTAGAGGGGGGGAGCAGTACTTC. This encodes CASSSPGQVRGGEQYF.

This clonotype has at least ten counts. CDR3 region: CATGREYNEQFF. For the CDR3, the DNA is TGTGCCACCGGGCGGGAATACAATGAGCAGTTCTTC. The V call is TRBV9, the J call TRBJ2-1, with a weak D call TRBD2 (6 bases). The CDR3 sequence is 12 residues long. Trimming shortened V by 9 bases and J by 4 bases, and 11 bases separated the two germline ends. The germline V gene has CDR1 SGDLS and CDR2 YYNGEE. The full variable domain, its missing parts supplied by reference TRBV9 and TRBJ2-1, is DSGVTQTPKHLITATGQRVTLRCSPRSGDLSVYWYQQSLDQGLQFLIQYYNGEERAKGNILERFSAQQFPDLHSELNLSSLELGDSALYFCATGREYNEQFFGPGTRLTVL.

In its sample, this clonotype was seen many times. The V and J genes are TRBV20-1 and TRBJ1-5; no reliable D call. The germline V and J ends were trimmed by 0 bases and 2 bases, with 11 bases remaining between them. Germline V gene lookup returns CDR1 DFQATT and CDR2 SNEGSKA (reference sequence). CDR3 length: 15 residues. The CDR3 reads CSARDRIFGNQPQHF. CDR3 DNA: TGCAGTGCTAGAGATCGTATATTTGGCAATCAGCCCCAGCATTTT.

This clonotype was observed many times. The chain is built from TRBV2 and TRBJ2-4; 7 bases map to TRBD1. V was pared by 5 bases and J by 6 bases, with 4 bases of the junction left unmatched. Germline V lookup: CDR1 SNHLY, CDR2 FYNNEI. The CDR3 totals 13 residues. CDR3 sequence reads: CASSSGQTNIQYF. The CDR3 nucleotides read TGTGCCAGCAGTTCGGGACAGACAAACATTCAGTACTTC.

About this clonotype: An end of the junction differs from the germline gene, which may be a read error. This rearrangement joins TRBV18 to TRBJ2-7, with D unresolved. Looked up from germline, CDR1 is KGHSH and CDR2 is LQKENI. This CDR3 spans 14 amino acids. CDR3 region: CASSRPTSHYEQYF. DNA of the CDR3: TGTGCCAGCTCACGTCCAACTTCCCACTACGAACAGTACTTC. The full variable domain, rest sourced from reference TRBV18 and TRBJ2-7, is NAGVMQNPRHLVRRRGQEARLRCSPMKGHSHVYWYRQLPEEGLKFMVYLQKENIIDESGMPKERFSAEFPKEGPSILRIQQVVRGDSAAYFCASSRPTSHYEQYFGPGTRLTVT.

With respect to this clonotype: Because it lacks the conserved phenylalanine or tryptophan at the end, this CDR3 is likely a read error. Because the CDR3's place on the DNA is in doubt, the DNA is left out and the CDR3 is given as listed by TCRdb. The V gene is TRBV20-1, the J gene TRBJ1-4. From its first to its last residue, the CDR3 has 11 amino acids. CDR1 is DFQATT and CDR2 is SNEGSKA in the germline V gene (reference sequence). CDR3 amino acids: CSASGLEKLSY.

This clonotype was detected many times. J is TRBJ2-2 and V is TRBV9; D perhaps matches TRBD2 (6 bases). Looked up from germline, CDR1 is SGDLS and CDR2 is YYNGEE. The V end lost 0 bases, the J end lost 6 bases, and 9 bases lay between the germline ends. The length of the CDR3 is 14 residues. Here the CDR3 reads CASSVGGTAGELFF. Written as DNA, the CDR3 is TGTGCCAGCAGCGTAGGCGGGACGGCCGGGGAGCTGTTTTTT.

This clonotype has a count of ten or more. This chain connects TRBV7-9 to TRBJ1-2; 12 bases map to TRBD1. Germline V gene sequence: CDR1 SEHNR, CDR2 FQNEAQ (reference sequence). This CDR3 has 16 residues. With V trimmed by 1 base and J by 4 bases, 4 bases remained unmatched. The CDR3 nucleotides read TGTGCCAGCAGCTTAGGGGACAGGGGGCGTCTCTATGGCTACACCTTC. Amino acid sequence: CASSLGDRGRLYGYTF.

This sequence joins TRBV2 and TRBJ1-5; no clear D gene. The germline CDR1 and CDR2 sequences are SNHLY and FYNNEI. The CDR3 totals 12 residues. Here the CDR3 DNA reads TGTGCTAGAGGCAGCGGGGATCAGCCCCAGCATTTT. This encodes CARGSGDQPQHF.

This clonotype was recorded at least ten times. This sequence joins TRBV2 and TRBJ1-4, with D maybe TRBD1 (5 bases). The CDR3 runs to 15 residues. Per germline, CDR1 SNHLY and CDR2 FYNNEI. The ends were cut back, 6 bases at V and 3 bases at J, with 14 bases in the middle. Written as DNA, the CDR3 is TGTGCCAGCAGCTCAGGGCCGGAGGCTAATGAAAAACTGTTTTTT. Its translation: CASSSGPEANEKLFF. The whole variable domain, remainder taken from reference TRBV2 and TRBJ1-4, is EPEVTQTPSHQVTQMGQEVILRCVPISNHLYFYWYRQILGQKVEFLVSFYNNEISEKSEIFDDQFSVERPDGSNFTLKIRSTKLEDSAMYFCASSSGPEANEKLFFGSGTQLSVL.

This clonotype occurred many times. The junction departs from germline at one end; a sequencing error may be responsible. The chain joins TRBV11-2 to TRBJ2-5; TRBD2 might be the D (6 bases). The CDR3 sequence is 15 residues long. Germline values: CDR1 SGHAT, CDR2 FQNNGV. The CDR3, as DNA: TGTGCCAGCAGCGCCCTTCTAGCGAACCAAGAGGCCCAGTACTTC. This translates into CASSALLANQEAQYF.

This clonotype was found a few times. A much larger clone differs by one base, so this may be a read error. The V call is TRBV20-1, the J call TRBJ2-5; D may match TRBD1 or TRBD2 (5 bases each). In germline, CDR1 is DFQATT, CDR2 SNEGSKA (reference sequence). CDR3 length: 12 amino acids. The CDR3 coding sequence is TGCAGTATATCGGGGCTGGGGGAGACCCCGTACTTC. It encodes CSISGLGETPYF.

The rearrangement uses TRBV5-1 and TRBJ1-6; D might be TRBD1 (6 bases). Trimming took 2 bases from V and 10 from J, leaving 16 bases between them. From germline, CDR1 is SGHRS and CDR2 YFSETQ. There are 15 residues in the CDR3. CDR3 protein: CASSFGGAPLSPLHF. CDR3 bases: TGCGCCAGCAGCTTTGGGGGGGCTCCACTGTCACCCCTCCACTTT.

The rearrangement uses TRBV7-2 and TRBJ1-4; D not resolved. The CDR3 sequence is 16 residues long. Germline CDR1 SGHTA, CDR2 FQGNSA. Trimming took 0 bases from V and 5 from J, leaving 13 bases between them. The CDR3: CASSLAGTSGNEKLFF. CDR3 sequence (DNA): TGTGCCAGCAGCTTAGCTGGAACTAGCGGCAATGAAAAACTGTTTTTT.

With regard to this clonotype: Germline and junction disagree at one end, which may indicate a read error. The rearrangement links TRBV11-2 to TRBJ1-6, with no clear D. Germline loops: CDR1 SGHAT, CDR2 FQNNGV. The length of the CDR3 is 14 residues. The CDR3 bases are TGTGCCAGCAGCTTAGCGGGTTGGAATTCACCCCTCCGCTTT. Its protein product is CASSLAGWNSPLRF.

Note on this clonotype: The junction and the germline gene differ at one end; a read error may be behind it. The chain is built from TRBV24-1 and TRBJ2-1, with TRBD1 matching over 8 bases. CDR3 length: 16 amino acids. Germline V gene lookup returns CDR1 KGHDR and CDR2 SFDVKD. The chain's CDR3 is CASSATGTGSYNEQFF. CDR3 coding DNA: TGTGCCTCCAGTGCCACCGGGACAGGCTCCTACAATGAGCAGTTCTTC.

This clonotype has a count of ten or more. CDR3 sequence (DNA): TGTGCCAGTAGTGGGTGGACAAGTTCTTCCTACGAGCAGTACTTC. This sequence encodes CASSGWTSSSYEQYF. V usage is TRBV19 and J usage is TRBJ2-7, with a weak D call TRBD1 (5 bases). Trimming shortened V by 5 bases and J by 1 base, and 15 bases separated the two germline ends. Per the germline V gene, CDR1 is LNHDA and CDR2 is SQIVND (reference sequence). The CDR3 has 15 amino acids.

Ten or more counts support this clonotype. The chain carries TRBV19 and TRBJ2-3; D unclear. The CDR3 is made up of 11 amino acids. Trimming took off 3 bases at V and 6 bases at J, with 4 bases between the two ends. CDR1 is LNHDA and CDR2 is SQIVND in the germline V gene (reference sequence). In DNA form, the CDR3 reads TGTGCCAGTAGTATTGAGGATACGCAGTATTTT. Translation: CASSIEDTQYF.